This record looks at one TCR beta chain sequence and its context. What it binds is not known. The data are from a study of cytomegalovirus exposure and HLA in healthy donors. Regarding the study as a whole: Several of the most significant clusters appeared linked to common viral pathogens, based on a later analysis. Reportedly, HLA-A and HLA-B alleles of most subjects were accurately predicted from TCR beta. Analyzed later, association rates of TCRs varied across HLA loci, with DRB1 most and HLA-C fewest. It is likely that the observed cluster of highly shared sequence variants was a sequencing artifact.

With 60 Vbeta and 13 Jbeta primers, the PCR was carried out. The protocol was immunoSEQ multiplex PCR, while the TCRdb copy is restricted to in-frame clones and leaves out a portion. The data hold hundreds of thousands of clones, with about 80% observed a single time. The specimen sequenced was PBMCs. This sequence originates from a woman aged 55-70 years in good health and CMV-seropositive.

The CDR3 protein is CASSEATASSYNEQFF. In nucleotides, the CDR3 is TGTGCCAGCAGTGAAGCGACAGCCAGCTCCTACAATGAGCAGTTCTTC. The chain uses TRBV6-1 and TRBJ2-1; possibly TRBD1 for D (5 bases). The CDR3 contains 16 residues. The V and J ends lost 0 bases and 0 bases respectively, with 9 bases between them. Germline V gene lookup returns CDR1 MNHNS and CDR2 SASEGT.